Shown below are 25 T cell receptor beta chains from a single sample sequenced in a study of glioma-infiltrating T cells after dendritic cell vaccination. Here immunoSEQ multiplex PCR was the method, and the copy in TCRdb shows in-frame clones only, minus some. This table holds approximately 93,000 clones, around 84% found once. Time point described: after dendritic cell vaccination, including at tumor progression/relapse. The specimen comprised blood, sampled after dendritic cell vaccination. The receptors originated from a human donor with glioblastoma.

The V call is TRBV19, the J call TRBJ2-7; TRBD2 agrees at 9 bases. Trimming took 3 bases from V and 3 from J; bases not matched to a gene: 12. Germline CDR1 reads LNHDA; CDR2 reads SQIVND (reference sequence). The CDR3 consists of 17 residues. The CDR3: CASSIGPSGESYYEQYF. The CDR3 coding sequence is TGTGCCAGTAGTATTGGTCCTAGCGGGGAGAGTTACTACGAGCAGTACTTC. Supplemented by reference TRBV19 and TRBJ2-7, the full variable domain reads DGGITQSPKYLFRKEGQNVTLSCEQNLNHDAMYWYRQDPGQGLRLIYYSQIVNDFQKGDIAEGYSVSREKKESFPLTVTSAQKNPTAFYLCASSIGPSGESYYEQYFGPGTRLTVT.

The chain carries TRBV28 and TRBJ1-2, with TRBD1 identical over 7 bases. CDR3 length equals 14 residues. J gave up 0 bases and V 7 bases, and 5 bases lay outside the gene matches. CDR1 and CDR2 from the germline V gene are MDHEN and SYDVKM. The CDR3 bases are TGTGCCAGCATTTACGGGACAGCTAACTATGGCTACACCTTC. Protein product: CASIYGTANYGYTF.

The V call is TRBV9, the J call TRBJ2-5; TRBD2 might be the D (5 bases). Germline loops: CDR1 SGDLS, CDR2 YYNGEE. Trimming took 0 bases from V and 5 from J, leaving 17 bases between them. The CDR3 is made up of 16 amino acids. In nucleotides, the CDR3 is TGTGCCAGCAGCGTAGATGGGTCTGGACTCGGGGAGACCCAGTACTTC. Its translation is CASSVDGSGLGETQYF. Drawing the rest from reference TRBV9 and TRBJ2-5, the complete variable domain is DSGVTQTPKHLITATGQRVTLRCSPRSGDLSVYWYQQSLDQGLQFLIQYYNGEERAKGNILERFSAQQFPDLHSELNLSSLELGDSALYFCASSVDGSGLGETQYFGPGTRLLVL.

The chain combines TRBV9 with TRBJ2-2; D gene unclear. V lost 1 base and J 1 base, leaving 11 bases between the germline ends. This CDR3 is built from 16 residues. Per germline, CDR1 SGDLS and CDR2 YYNGEE. Written as DNA, the CDR3 is TGTGCCAGCAGCGTAAGACCCCGACTGAACACCGGGGAGCTGTTTTTT. Translated, it gives CASSVRPRLNTGELFF.

This sequence joins TRBV2 and TRBJ1-2; tentative D call: TRBD1 (6 bases). The CDR3 runs 14 residues. CDR1 is SNHLY and CDR2 is FYNNEI in the germline V gene. V gave up 4 bases and J gave up 8 bases, with 17 bases separating them. The CDR3 spells CASSGFRGAGGYTF. CDR3 nucleotides: TGTGCCAGCAGTGGCTTTCGGGGGGCGGGCGGCTACACCTTC.

V and J are TRBV12-5 and TRBJ2-7; 9 bases match TRBD1. Trimming took 4 bases from V and 4 from J; bases not matched to a gene: 11. CDR3 size: 16 residues. Germline values: CDR1 LGHNT, CDR2 FRNRAP. The CDR3 bases are TGTGCTAGTGGTTCGGGACAGGGTATACGCCGGTACGAGCAGTACTTC. Amino acid sequence: CASGSGQGIRRYEQYF. Together with reference TRBV12-5 and TRBJ2-7, the CDR3 gives the full variable domain: DARVTQTPRHKVTEMGQEVTMRCQPILGHNTVFWYRQTMMQGLELLAYFRNRAPLDDSGMPKDRFSAEMPDATLATLKIQPSEPRDSAVYFCASGSGQGIRRYEQYFGPGTRLTVT.

J is TRBJ1-5 and V is TRBV7-8, with 8 bases lining up with TRBD1. The CDR3 consists of 15 residues. The germline CDR1 and CDR2 sequences are SGHVS and FQNEAQ. Trimming at V came to 5 bases and at J to 2 bases, leaving 5 bases not matched to a gene. The CDR3 loop reads CASSPGQGGNQPQHF. The DNA for the CDR3 is TGTGCCAGCAGCCCCGGACAGGGCGGCAATCAGCCCCAGCATTTT.

The V gene is TRBV25-1, the J gene TRBJ1-3, with D uncertain. V was clipped by 6 bases and J by 3 bases, with 3 bases between them. Germline V gives CDR1 MGHDK, CDR2 SYGVNS. This CDR3 is built from 11 residues. The CDR3 DNA reads as TGTGCCAGCAGCTATGGAAACACCATATATTTT. Protein sequence: CASSYGNTIYF.

V and J are TRBV11-1 and TRBJ2-1, with TRBD1 as a possible D gene (6 bases). Per germline, CDR1 SGHAT and CDR2 FQDESV (reference sequence). The CDR3 contains 12 residues. Trimming shortened V by 6 bases and J by 10 bases, and 13 bases separated the two germline ends. CDR3 DNA: TGTGCCAGCAGACAAGGACAGCGAGAGCAGTTCTTC. This encodes CASRQGQREQFF.

This sequence joins TRBV7-3 and TRBJ2-3; D not resolved. Trimming removed 1 base at V and 2 bases at J, with 7 bases between. From germline, CDR1 is SGHTA and CDR2 FQGTGA. The CDR3 spans 14 residues. This CDR3 reads CASSLIGDTDTQYF. The CDR3 DNA reads as TGTGCCAGCAGCTTAATAGGAGACACAGATACGCAGTATTTT.

The chain uses TRBV7-9 and TRBJ1-2, with D hard to call. The length of the CDR3 is 14 residues. The germline CDR1 and CDR2 sequences are SEHNR and FQNEAQ (reference sequence). V was pared by 2 bases and J by 6 bases, with 13 bases between. The CDR3 sequence is CASSLTGSDDGYTF. For the CDR3, the DNA is TGTGCCAGCAGCTTAACGGGAAGTGATGATGGCTACACCTTC.

The rearrangement links TRBV5-5 to TRBJ2-1; 9 bases match TRBD1. In germline, CDR1 is SGHKS, CDR2 YYEKEE (reference sequence). V trimming: 4 bases; J trimming: 7 bases; junction bases outside the gene matches: 9. There are 15 residues in the CDR3. CDR3 residues: CASSGGTGTWNEQFF. In DNA form, the CDR3 reads TGTGCCAGCAGCGGGGGGACAGGGACGTGGAATGAGCAGTTCTTC.

J is TRBJ2-2 and V is TRBV2; TRBD2 is a possible D gene (5 bases). V shed 7 bases and J shed 0 bases, with 12 bases lying between them. This CDR3 spans 15 amino acids. Germline CDR1 SNHLY, CDR2 FYNNEI. The CDR3 DNA is TGTGCCAGCAATTTGGACGGGGCGAACACCGGGGAGCTGTTTTTT. This codes for CASNLDGANTGELFF.

The V gene is TRBV7-8, the J gene TRBJ2-1; 7 positions agree with TRBD2. Per the germline V gene, CDR1 is SGHVS and CDR2 is FQNEAQ. The CDR3 contains 13 residues. J gave up 9 bases and V 4 bases, and 6 bases lay outside the gene matches. CDR3 nucleotide sequence: TGTGCCAGCAGCTCCGGACTAGAAATTGAGCAGTTCTTC. Amino acid sequence: CASSSGLEIEQFF.

This sequence joins TRBV5-6 and TRBJ2-2, with TRBD1 matching 7 bases. Germline V gene data show CDR1 as SGHDT and CDR2 as YYEEEE. The V segment lost 0 bases and the J segment 4 bases; nucleotides outside the gene matches: 6. CDR3 size: 16 residues. The CDR3 coding sequence is TGTGCCAGCAGCTTGGACACAGGGGCTGGCACCGGGGAGCTGTTTTTT. It encodes CASSLDTGAGTGELFF.

The V gene is TRBV7-9, the J gene TRBJ2-3, with 7 bases matching TRBD2. Germline trimming cut 0 bases from V and 3 bases from J; bases unmatched to any gene: 3. Germline CDR1 reads SEHNR; CDR2 reads FQNEAQ (reference sequence). This CDR3 is built from 15 residues. The CDR3 coding sequence is TGTGCCAGCAGCTTAGCGGGAGGGCGGACAGATACGCAGTATTTT. Protein product: CASSLAGGRTDTQYF.

This clone has only a few counts. The chain uses TRBV7-3 and TRBJ2-1; 7 bases fit TRBD2. The germline V gene encodes CDR1 SGHTA and CDR2 FQGTGA. The ends lost 4 bases at V and 10 bases at J; junction bases unmatched: 7. The CDR3 runs 13 residues. The CDR3 loop reads CASSSRGSGEQFF. The CDR3 nucleotides read TGTGCCAGCAGCTCCCGTGGTAGCGGGGAGCAGTTCTTC. Using reference TRBV7-3 and TRBJ2-1 for the parts outside the CDR3, the full variable domain is GAGVSQTPSNKVTEKGKYVELRCDPISGHTALYWYRQSLGQGPEFLIYFQGTGAADDSGLPNDRFFAVRPEGSVSTLKIQRTERGDSAVYLCASSSRGSGEQFFGPGTRLTVL.

V and J are TRBV15 and TRBJ1-6; 9 nucleotides line up with TRBD1. The CDR3 is made up of 17 amino acids. Germline V CDR1 and CDR2: LNHNV, YYDKDF (reference sequence). The junction had 7 bases not matched to a gene; V was cut back by 0 bases and J by 7 bases. The CDR3 bases are TGTGCCACCAGCAGAGATCAGACCGGGACAGGGAATTCACCCCTCCACTTT. Residues: CATSRDQTGTGNSPLHF.

This chain joins TRBV6-1 and TRBJ2-7; 12 bases map to TRBD2. Germline V gene sequence: CDR1 MNHNS, CDR2 SASEGT. V gave up 5 bases and J gave up 2 bases; unmatched junction bases: 4. The length of the CDR3 is 15 residues. The CDR3 DNA reads as TGTGCCAGCAGTCCGACTAGCGGGGGCCCCTACGAGCAGTACTTC. This gives the protein CASSPTSGGPYEQYF.

J is TRBJ2-7 and V is TRBV18; 13 positions agree with TRBD2. Germline CDR1 and CDR2: KGHSH and LQKENI. The CDR3 covers 14 residues. Unmatched junction bases numbered 1, after V lost 3 bases and J lost 5 bases. This chain's CDR3 is CASSPGLAGDEQYF. CDR3 DNA: TGTGCCAGCTCACCCGGACTAGCGGGAGACGAGCAGTACTTC.

Only a few counts were recorded for this clone. The chain links TRBV29-1 to TRBJ2-1; maybe TRBD1 (5 bases). The germline V and J ends were trimmed by 4 bases and 5 bases, with 9 bases remaining between them. Per germline, CDR1 SQVTM and CDR2 ANQGSEA. The CDR3 is 12 residues long. The CDR3 loop reads CSVARGNNEQFF. DNA for the CDR3: TGCAGCGTTGCTAGGGGAAACAATGAGCAGTTCTTC.

J is TRBJ2-7 and V is TRBV7-9; D is perhaps TRBD1 (6 bases). The CDR3 covers 14 residues. Trimming left V 3 bases short and J 6 bases short, with 15 bases between. CDR1 is SEHNR, CDR2 FQNEAQ, per germline (reference sequence). The CDR3 sequence: CASSFPEGVGEQYF. DNA of the CDR3: TGTGCCAGCAGCTTTCCCGAGGGGGTAGGCGAGCAGTACTTC. Combining the CDR3 with reference TRBV7-9 and TRBJ2-7 gives the whole variable domain DTGVSQNPRHKITKRGQNVTFRCDPISEHNRLYWYRQTLGQGPEFLTYFQNEAQLEKSRLLSDRFSAERPKGSFSTLEIQRTEQGDSAMYLCASSFPEGVGEQYFGPGTRLTVT.

The sample holds a few counts of this clone. CDR3 bases: TGTGCCAGCAGCTTACTTAGCGGGGGCCACACAGATACGCAGTATTTT. It yields the protein CASSLLSGGHTDTQYF. The V gene is TRBV7-2, the J gene TRBJ2-3; 9 nucleotides line up with TRBD2. The CDR3 totals 16 residues. Germline lookup yields CDR1 SGHTA and CDR2 FQGNSA. Losses at the gene ends were 2 bases for V and 2 bases for J; bases not matched to a gene: 5.

V and J are TRBV7-3 and TRBJ2-1, with 11 bases lining up with TRBD2. V shed 6 bases, J shed 8 bases, and the junction held 9 bases outside the gene matches. The CDR3 covers 15 residues. Germline CDR1 SGHTA, CDR2 FQGTGA. This CDR3 is CASRSTSGRVYEQFF. For the CDR3, the DNA is TGTGCCAGCAGGTCCACTAGCGGGAGAGTTTATGAGCAGTTCTTC.

The rearrangement uses TRBV9 and TRBJ2-7, with 11 positions matching TRBD2. Trimming at V came to 0 bases and at J to 4 bases, leaving 3 bases not matched to a gene. The CDR3 runs to 15 residues. Per the germline V gene, CDR1 is SGDLS and CDR2 is YYNGEE. The CDR3 region is CASSVGLAGIYEQYF. The CDR3 DNA is TGTGCCAGCAGCGTAGGACTAGCGGGGATATACGAGCAGTACTTC. Filled out from reference TRBV9 and TRBJ2-7, the complete variable domain reads DSGVTQTPKHLITATGQRVTLRCSPRSGDLSVYWYQQSLDQGLQFLIQYYNGEERAKGNILERFSAQQFPDLHSELNLSSLELGDSALYFCASSVGLAGIYEQYFGPGTRLTVT.